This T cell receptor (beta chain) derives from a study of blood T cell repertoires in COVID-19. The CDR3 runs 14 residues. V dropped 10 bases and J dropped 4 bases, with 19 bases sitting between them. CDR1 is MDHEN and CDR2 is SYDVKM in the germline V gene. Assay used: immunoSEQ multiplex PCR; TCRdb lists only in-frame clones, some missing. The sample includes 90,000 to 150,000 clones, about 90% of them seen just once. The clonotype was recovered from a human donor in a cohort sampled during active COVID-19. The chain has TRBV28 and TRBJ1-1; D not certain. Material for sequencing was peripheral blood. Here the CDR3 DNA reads TGTGCCACCAGCCTTGCGCGGGCGAGCACTGAAGCTTTCTTT. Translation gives CATSLARASTEAFF.